Listed below are T cell receptor beta chains from one sample, sequenced in a study of T cells in tuberculosis. The protocol was immunoSEQ multiplex PCR, while the TCRdb copy is restricted to in-frame clones and leaves out a portion. The sample includes about 35,000 clones, more than 85% seen only once; the top ten take about 10%. The source was PBMCs, collected at tuberculosis diagnosis. The receptors shown here come from an adult with tuberculosis. Both conserved end residues are part of each CDR3. A D gene is named only where the DNA matches it firmly. Part of the rows lack a size; the others show once, few, many or a class for expanded clones.

clone size,V gene,J gene,D gene,CDR3 DNA,CDR3 protein
-,TRBV7-6,TRBJ1-1,-,TGTGCCAGCAGTCAAGAGGGGGACACTGAAGCTTTCTTT,CASSQEGDTEAFF
-,TRBV27,TRBJ2-7,TRBD2,TGTGCCAGCGGGTCGGGACTAGCGTTGACCTACGAGCAGTACTTC,CASGSGLALTYEQYF
once,TRBV5-4,TRBJ2-2,-,TGTGCCAGCAGCTCGTCTAGGAACACCGGGGAGCTGTTTTTT,CASSSSRNTGELFF
-,TRBV6-1,TRBJ1-1,-,TGTGCCAGCGAGACTGCCGTTGGCACTGAAGCTTTCTTT,CASETAVGTEAFF
-,TRBV4-2,TRBJ2-7,TRBD2,TGTGCCAGCAGCCGCCGGACAGCAAACCTAGCGGGAGCCTCCTACGAGCAGTACTTC,CASSRRTANLAGASYEQYF
-,TRBV19,TRBJ2-7,-,TGTGCCAGTAGTGGCTCTCAGGACAGCTACGAGCAGTACTTC,CASSGSQDSYEQYF
once,TRBV27,TRBJ2-5,TRBD2,TGTGCCAGCGGGGGACTAGCGGAACAAGAGACCCAGTACTTC,CASGGLAEQETQYF
-,TRBV10-3,TRBJ2-7,-,TGTGCCACCGCGGGGCAGATCGGAATCCAATACGAGCAGTACTTC,CATAGQIGIQYEQYF
-,TRBV5-1,TRBJ2-3,-,TGCGCCAGCAGCTTGGACAGTTTCATGAATACGCAGTATTTT,CASSLDSFMNTQYF
-,TRBV13,TRBJ2-7,TRBD2,TGTGCCAGCAGACGTGCGCCGGGACTAGCGGGGGTTCCCTACGAGCAGTACTTC,CASRRAPGLAGVPYEQYF
once,TRBV5-4,TRBJ1-1,TRBD1,TGTGCCAGCAGCTTTCCGACAGGGGGCAACACTGAAGCTTTCTTT,CASSFPTGGNTEAFF
-,TRBV13,TRBJ1-1,TRBD1,TGTGCCAGCAGCAACAGGGGGGAAGACACTGAAGCTTTCTTT,CASSNRGEDTEAFF
-,TRBV11-2,TRBJ1-2,TRBD1,TGTGCCAGCAGCCCAGGACAGGGCCGTAACTATGGCTACACCTTC,CASSPGQGRNYGYTF
-,TRBV5-1,TRBJ2-3,-,TGCGCCAGCAGGAGTACAGATACGCAGTATTTT,CASRSTDTQYF
-,TRBV5-1,TRBJ2-5,TRBD2,TGCGCCAGCACTAGCGGGAGGGTGGAAGAGACCCAGTACTTC,CASTSGRVEETQYF
-,TRBV28,TRBJ2-7,TRBD2,TGTGCCAGCAGTTTTTCCCTAGCGGGAGGAAGCTACGAGCAGTACTTC,CASSFSLAGGSYEQYF
-,TRBV6-5,TRBJ2-5,TRBD2,TGTGCCAGCACGAGCGGGGCCCAGATTGAAACCCAGTACTTC,CASTSGAQIETQYF
-,TRBV5-1,TRBJ2-7,-,TGCGCCAGCAGCTTGCAACAGCCGAGCTACGAGCAGTACTTC,CASSLQQPSYEQYF
-,TRBV11-2,TRBJ2-3,-,TGTGCCAGCAGCTTAGATAGAGACAGATCTTCAGATACGCAGTATTTT,CASSLDRDRSSDTQYF
-,TRBV28,TRBJ1-1,TRBD1,TGTGCCAGCAGTTATTCAGGGGGCATTGGCACTGAAGCTTTCTTT,CASSYSGGIGTEAFF
-,TRBV4-2,TRBJ2-2,-,TGTGCCAGCAGCCAAGATTCCCACAGGGCGAACACCGGGGAGCTGTTTTTT,CASSQDSHRANTGELFF
once,TRBV11-2,TRBJ2-7,TRBD1,TGTGCCAGCAGCTTAGGAGGGGGCAGCTACGAGCAGTACTTC,CASSLGGGSYEQYF
-,TRBV28,TRBJ1-1,-,TGTGCCAGCAGTTTTATCGTGTCAGGGTACACTGAAGCTTTCTTT,CASSFIVSGYTEAFF
-,TRBV6-5,TRBJ2-7,TRBD1,TGTGCCAGCAGTTACTCGATGGACAGGGGAACCTACGAGCAGTACTTC,CASSYSMDRGTYEQYF
-,TRBV18,TRBJ1-1,-,TGTGCCAGCTCACCTGACACCCCGGCAAGGACTGAAGCTTTCTTT,CASSPDTPARTEAFF
-,TRBV6-5,TRBJ1-5,-,TGTGCCAGCAGTTACTCGACAGGTTCTCAGCCCCAGCATTTT,CASSYSTGSQPQHF
once,TRBV5-6,TRBJ2-1,TRBD2,TGTGCCAGCAGCCGCGGGCTAGCGGGAGACAATGAGCAGTTCTTC,CASSRGLAGDNEQFF
-,TRBV11-2,TRBJ2-7,TRBD2,TGTGCCAGCAGCTACCGGGGGGGCCACGAGCAGTACTTC,CASSYRGGHEQYF
once,TRBV18,TRBJ2-7,TRBD1,TGTGCCAGCTCACTCGACAGGGGGTACTCCTACGAGCAGTACTTC,CASSLDRGYSYEQYF
once,TRBV7-7,TRBJ2-5,TRBD2,TGTGCTAGCAGCCCCGGACTAGCGGGAGCGGGGGAGACCCAGTACTTC,CASSPGLAGAGETQYF
-,TRBV9,TRBJ2-2,TRBD1,TGTGCCAGCAGCCCGGGACAGGGGTTCACCGGGGAGCTGTTTTTT,CASSPGQGFTGELFF
-,TRBV19,TRBJ2-7,-,TGTGCCAGTAGTTTCCAGGTGGCTACCTACGAGCAGTACTTC,CASSFQVATYEQYF
once,TRBV5-1,TRBJ2-3,TRBD1,TGCGCCAGCAGCCCCCGAAGGACAGGGGCAGATACGCAGTATTTT,CASSPRRTGADTQYF
-,TRBV10-3,TRBJ2-7,TRBD1,TGTGCCATCACCCCGGGACAGGGGGCCTACGAGCAGTACTTC,CAITPGQGAYEQYF
-,TRBV6-5,TRBJ1-1,TRBD1,TGTGCCAGCAGTCGACAGGGGGCCGGGAACACTGAAGCTTTCTTT,CASSRQGAGNTEAFF
-,TRBV28,TRBJ2-7,TRBD2,TGTGCCAGCAGTCTGGGCCCGACTAGCGGGAGTCCCTACGAGCAGTACTTC,CASSLGPTSGSPYEQYF
-,TRBV19,TRBJ2-1,-,TGTGCCAGTAGTACTTCCTCGATCAGCTCCTACAATGAGCAGTTCTTC,CASSTSSISSYNEQFF
-,TRBV28,TRBJ1-5,TRBD1,TGTGCCAGCACCGCAGGGGGAAGTAATCAGCCCCAGCATTTT,CASTAGGSNQPQHF
-,TRBV27,TRBJ2-3,TRBD2,TGTGCCAGCAGTCACCGGACTAGCGGGATGACAGATACGCAGTATTTT,CASSHRTSGMTDTQYF
once,TRBV9,TRBJ2-1,TRBD2,TGTGCCAGCAGCCCCTCGGGGGGGGTTCACAATGAGCAGTTCTTC,CASSPSGGVHNEQFF
-,TRBV6-1,TRBJ2-2,TRBD2,TGTGCCACACCGCGGAAGCGGGATACCGGGGAGCTGTTTTTT,CATPRKRDTGELFF
-,TRBV5-1,TRBJ2-7,TRBD2,TGCGCCAGCAGCTTGAAGGGCGGGGGATTCTACGAGCAGTACTTC,CASSLKGGGFYEQYF
-,TRBV19,TRBJ1-2,TRBD1,TGTGCCAGTAGTATCTCGGGACAGGGTCATCTTGGCTACACCTTC,CASSISGQGHLGYTF
-,TRBV2,TRBJ1-6,-,TGTGCCAGCAGTGATAGGGGGAATTCACCCCTCCACTTT,CASSDRGNSPLHF
-,TRBV10-3,TRBJ2-7,TRBD1,TGTGCCATCAGTGAGTCTGCAGGGGGCGAGCAGTACTTC,CAISESAGGEQYF